This T cell receptor (beta chain) was recorded in a study of T cells and Merkel cell carcinoma outcomes. Findings and caveats of the study: Repertoire plus T-cell density reportedly predicted Merkel cell carcinoma outcomes.

Clones were sequenced by immunoSEQ multiplex PCR, and TCRdb holds only the in-frame ones, with some missing. The table includes 12,000 to 15,000 clones, 80% to 95% detected once. This clone came up a few times. Its antigen is unknown. The CDR3 length is 11 residues. V dropped 2 bases and J dropped 8 bases, with 7 bases sitting between them. Germline V lookup: CDR1 MDHEN, CDR2 SYDVKM. This sequence joins TRBV28 and TRBJ2-7; D unclear. This clonotype was obtained from a human donor with Merkel cell carcinoma. Sequencing used tumor tissue from Merkel cell carcinoma. The CDR3 coding sequence is TGTGCCAGCAGTTTAAACCAGAAGCAGTACTTC. Amino acid sequence: CASSLNQKQYF. The complete variable domain, with remaining parts taken from reference TRBV28 and TRBJ2-7, reads DVKVTQSSRYLVKRTGEKVFLECVQDMDHENMFWYRQDPGLGLRLIYFSYDVKMKEKGDIPEGYSVSREKKERFSLILESASTNQTSMYLCASSLNQKQYFGPGTRLTVT.